This entry describes one TCR beta chain. As yet, its antigen is unknown. Here immunoSEQ multiplex PCR was the method, and the copy in TCRdb shows in-frame clones only, minus some. The data hold 150,000 to 200,000 clones, with around nine tenths observed a single time. The data stem from a study of T cell responses to AZD1222 COVID-19 vaccine. Study findings and constraints: It should be noted that donors were predominantly white British and more often female, and clonal diversity was possibly underestimated. Reportedly, close to half of spike-specific TCRs are directed against unmutated variant regions. The study sampled repertoires only after the peak T cell response.

Germline-derived CDR1 and CDR2 are MGHDK and SYGVNS. Trimming left V 1 base short and J 2 bases short, with 9 bases between. The CDR3 has 15 residues. The sequence came from an adult who received the AZD1222 COVID-19 vaccine. The source material was peripheral blood, sampled 28 days after the second AZD1222 dose. This chain uses TRBV25-1 with TRBJ2-1, with D perhaps matching TRBD1 or TRBD2 (5 bases each). The CDR3 sequence: CASSEWGRTYNEQFF. The CDR3 nucleotides are TGTGCCAGCAGTGAATGGGGACGGACCTACAATGAGCAGTTCTTC.